These 13 T cell receptor beta chains share one sample of origin, sequenced in a study of T cell changes during pregnancy in multiple sclerosis. TCRdb's table, derived via immunoSEQ multiplex PCR, lists solely in-frame clones and lacks some. The sample yields approximately 90,000 clones, 94% seen once. Sequencing used peripheral blood, obtained in the third trimester of pregnancy. The receptors were sampled from a female donor with multiple sclerosis, enrolled in a pregnancy study.

This sequence joins TRBV5-6 and TRBJ1-1; TRBD1 matches 10 bases. The CDR3 runs 16 residues. V lost 1 base, J lost 3 bases, and 6 bases stayed unmatched. Germline CDR1 reads SGHDT; CDR2 reads YYEEEE. The CDR3 region is CASSLSFGTGDTEAFF. The CDR3, as DNA: TGTGCCAGCAGCTTGTCGTTCGGGACAGGGGACACTGAAGCTTTCTTT.

The chain recombines TRBV28 with TRBJ2-5; unclear D gene. The CDR3 runs to 14 residues. V was cut by 5 bases and J by 3 bases, with 13 bases left in between. Germline CDR1 and CDR2: MDHEN and SYDVKM. Here the CDR3 reads CASSLRQTEETQYF. In nucleotides, the CDR3 is TGTGCCAGCAGTCTACGACAAACCGAAGAGACCCAGTACTTC. Supplemented by reference TRBV28 and TRBJ2-5, the full variable domain reads DVKVTQSSRYLVKRTGEKVFLECVQDMDHENMFWYRQDPGLGLRLIYFSYDVKMKEKGDIPEGYSVSREKKERFSLILESASTNQTSMYLCASSLRQTEETQYFGPGTRLLVL.

The chain joins TRBV19 to TRBJ2-3; the D gene is possibly TRBD1 (6 bases). Trimming pared 5 bases from V and 4 bases from J, leaving 13 bases between. Germline loops: CDR1 LNHDA, CDR2 SQIVND (reference sequence). The CDR3 runs 14 residues. CDR3 sequence reads: CASSATGPADTQYF. CDR3 DNA sequence: TGTGCCAGTAGTGCAACAGGGCCAGCAGATACGCAGTATTTT.

The chain has TRBV6-1 and TRBJ2-7; 11 bases match TRBD1. The CDR3 has 15 amino acids. The germline gives CDR1 MNHNS, CDR2 SASEGT. Trimming cost V 7 bases and J 2 bases; bases outside gene matches: 7. CDR3: CASTRGTGGTYEQYF. Here the CDR3 DNA reads TGTGCCAGCACCAGAGGGACAGGGGGGACCTACGAGCAGTACTTC.

The gene calls are TRBV14 and TRBJ2-1; D not certain. The CDR3 consists of 19 residues. Germline V gene data show CDR1 as SGHDN and CDR2 as FVKESK. V was clipped by 0 bases and J by 3 bases, with 21 bases between them. CDR3 in DNA: TGTGCCAGCAGCCAAGATCAGTTCTCCAGTTTAAACATCTACAATGAGCAGTTCTTC. Its translation is CASSQDQFSSLNIYNEQFF.

The gene calls are TRBV19 and TRBJ2-2; TRBD2 is a possible D gene (5 bases). The CDR3 is 14 amino acids. Trimming left V 9 bases short and J 0 bases short, with 11 bases between. The germline gives CDR1 LNHDA, CDR2 SQIVND (reference sequence). The CDR3 DNA reads as TGTGCCAGCTCGGAGGACGCGAACACCGGGGAGCTGTTTTTT. Translating it yields CASSEDANTGELFF.

V usage is TRBV19 and J usage is TRBJ1-2; the D gene is possibly TRBD1 (5 bases). The V and J ends lost 4 bases and 3 bases respectively, with 15 bases between them. Germline lookup yields CDR1 LNHDA and CDR2 SQIVND (reference sequence). The CDR3 loop spans 15 amino acids. The CDR3 here is CASSTLSLGDYGYTF. The CDR3 nucleotides are TGTGCCAGTAGTACCCTATCCTTAGGGGACTATGGCTACACCTTC. Combining the CDR3 with reference TRBV19 and TRBJ1-2 gives the whole variable domain DGGITQSPKYLFRKEGQNVTLSCEQNLNHDAMYWYRQDPGQGLRLIYYSQIVNDFQKGDIAEGYSVSREKKESFPLTVTSAQKNPTAFYLCASSTLSLGDYGYTFGSGTRLTVV.

V is TRBV4-2 and J is TRBJ2-5, with 8 bases identical to TRBD2. V dropped 0 bases and J dropped 4; count of bases not matched to a gene: 7. Germline V gene data show CDR1 as LGHNA and CDR2 as YNFKEQ. The CDR3 consists of 16 residues. CDR3 sequence: CASSQDSQRERETQYF. The CDR3 nucleotides read TGTGCCAGCAGCCAAGATAGCCAGCGGGAGAGAGAGACCCAGTACTTC.

This sequence joins TRBV15 and TRBJ1-4; the match to TRBD1 covers 9 bases. Losses at the gene ends were 1 base for V and 8 bases for J; bases not matched to a gene: 11. Germline CDR1 is LNHNV and CDR2 is YYDKDF (reference sequence). CDR3 length: 17 residues. Here the CDR3 reads CATSRGNPGTGKEKLFF. For the CDR3, the DNA is TGTGCCACCAGCAGAGGAAACCCCGGGACAGGGAAGGAAAAACTGTTTTTT.

The V gene is TRBV5-1, the J gene TRBJ2-7, with TRBD2 as a possible D gene (5 bases). The CDR3 has 13 amino acids. V lost 0 bases, J lost 7 bases, and 11 bases lay in between. Looked up from germline, CDR1 is SGHRS and CDR2 is YFSETQ. CDR3 protein: CASSLVGVGEQYF. For the CDR3, the DNA is TGCGCCAGCAGCTTGGTCGGGGTCGGGGAGCAGTACTTC.

The CDR3 nucleotides are TGTGCCAGCTCAGAGGGGACAGGGACCTACGAGCAGTACTTC. Protein product: CASSEGTGTYEQYF. The chain couples TRBV18 to TRBJ2-7; the match to TRBD1 covers 9 bases. Trimming cost V 5 bases and J 2 bases; bases outside gene matches: 4. Per the germline V gene, CDR1 is KGHSH and CDR2 is LQKENI. This CDR3 has 14 amino acids. The variable domain in full, completed from reference TRBV18 and TRBJ2-7, reads NAGVMQNPRHLVRRRGQEARLRCSPMKGHSHVYWYRQLPEEGLKFMVYLQKENIIDESGMPKERFSAEFPKEGPSILRIQQVVRGDSAAYFCASSEGTGTYEQYFGPGTRLTVT.

The chain carries TRBV7-3 and TRBJ2-3; 7 bases align to TRBD2. The V gene end was trimmed by 5 bases and the J gene end by 2 bases; junction bases not matched to a gene: 10. Germline-derived CDR1 and CDR2 are SGHTA and FQGTGA. This CDR3 spans 16 amino acids. CDR3 loop: CASSPGAGVFTDTQYF. The CDR3 nucleotides are TGTGCCAGCAGCCCTGGGGCGGGGGTGTTCACAGATACGCAGTATTTT.

This chain joins TRBV2 and TRBJ2-6; a weak D match, TRBD1 (6 bases). The CDR3 has 16 amino acids. V lost 0 bases to trimming and J lost 2 bases, with 8 bases between them. Germline V gives CDR1 SNHLY, CDR2 FYNNEI. The CDR3 region is CASSEAPGAGANVLTF. The DNA for the CDR3 is TGTGCCAGCAGTGAAGCGCCAGGGGCTGGGGCCAACGTCCTGACTTTC.